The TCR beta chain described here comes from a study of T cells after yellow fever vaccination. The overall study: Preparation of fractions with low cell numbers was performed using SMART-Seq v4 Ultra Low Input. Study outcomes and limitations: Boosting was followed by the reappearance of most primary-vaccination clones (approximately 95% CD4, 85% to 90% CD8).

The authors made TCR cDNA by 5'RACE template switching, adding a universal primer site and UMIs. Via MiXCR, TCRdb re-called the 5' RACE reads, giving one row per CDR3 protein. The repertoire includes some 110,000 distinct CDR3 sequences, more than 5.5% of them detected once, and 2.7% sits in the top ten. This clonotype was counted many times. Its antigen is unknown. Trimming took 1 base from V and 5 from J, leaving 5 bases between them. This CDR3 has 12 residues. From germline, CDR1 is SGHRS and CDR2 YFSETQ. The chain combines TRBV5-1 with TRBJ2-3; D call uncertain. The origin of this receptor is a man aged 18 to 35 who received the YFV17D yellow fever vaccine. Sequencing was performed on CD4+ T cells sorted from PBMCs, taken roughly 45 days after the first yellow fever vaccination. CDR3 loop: CASSLLGDTQYF. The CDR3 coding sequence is TGCGCCAGCAGCTTGTTAGGAGATACGCAGTATTTT.